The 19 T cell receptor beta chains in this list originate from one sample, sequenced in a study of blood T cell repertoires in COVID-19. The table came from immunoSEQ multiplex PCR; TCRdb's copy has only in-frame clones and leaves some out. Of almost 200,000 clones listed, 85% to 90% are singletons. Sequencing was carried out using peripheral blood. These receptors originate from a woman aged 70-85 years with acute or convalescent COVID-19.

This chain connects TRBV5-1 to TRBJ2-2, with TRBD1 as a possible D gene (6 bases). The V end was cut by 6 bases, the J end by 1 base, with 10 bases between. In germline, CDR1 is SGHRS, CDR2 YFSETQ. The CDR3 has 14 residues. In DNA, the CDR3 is TGCGCCAGCACGATGACAGGGAACACCGGGGAGCTGTTTTTT. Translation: CASTMTGNTGELFF.

The CDR3 nucleotides read TGTGCCACCAGTGCGGCGGGACCTGGGACCGGGGAGCTGTTTTTT. It encodes CATSAAGPGTGELFF. This chain joins TRBV24-1 and TRBJ2-2; tentative D call: TRBD2 (6 bases). The CDR3 consists of 15 residues. Trimming removed 5 bases at V and 5 bases at J, with 14 bases between. Germline lookup yields CDR1 KGHDR and CDR2 SFDVKD.

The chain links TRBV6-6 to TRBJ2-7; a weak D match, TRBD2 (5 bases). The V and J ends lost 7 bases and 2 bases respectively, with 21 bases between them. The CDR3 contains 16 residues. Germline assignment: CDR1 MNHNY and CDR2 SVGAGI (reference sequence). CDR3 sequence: CASTDEGTSITYEQYF. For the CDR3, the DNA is TGTGCCAGCACCGACGAAGGAACTAGTATTACCTACGAGCAGTACTTC.

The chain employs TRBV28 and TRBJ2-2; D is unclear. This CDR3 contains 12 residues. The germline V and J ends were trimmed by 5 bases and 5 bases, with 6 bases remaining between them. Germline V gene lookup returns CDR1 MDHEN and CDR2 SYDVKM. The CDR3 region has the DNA TGTGCCAGCAGTCCAACAACCGGGGAGCTGTTTTTT. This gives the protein CASSPTTGELFF.

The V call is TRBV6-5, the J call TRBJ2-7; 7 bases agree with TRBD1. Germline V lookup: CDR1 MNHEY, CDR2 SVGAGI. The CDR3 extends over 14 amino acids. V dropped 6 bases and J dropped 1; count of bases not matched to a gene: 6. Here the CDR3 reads CASSPRQGSYEQYF. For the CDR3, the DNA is TGTGCCAGCAGCCCCCGACAGGGTTCCTACGAGCAGTACTTC.

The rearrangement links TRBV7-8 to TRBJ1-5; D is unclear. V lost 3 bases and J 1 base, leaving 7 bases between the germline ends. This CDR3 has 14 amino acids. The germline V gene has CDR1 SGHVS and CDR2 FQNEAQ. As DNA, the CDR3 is TGTGCCAGCAGCTTGGAGGGAAGCAATCAGCCCCAGCATTTT. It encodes CASSLEGSNQPQHF.

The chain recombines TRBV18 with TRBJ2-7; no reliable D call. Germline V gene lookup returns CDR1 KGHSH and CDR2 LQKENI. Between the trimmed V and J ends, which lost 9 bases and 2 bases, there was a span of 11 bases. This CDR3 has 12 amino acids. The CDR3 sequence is CASTSDTYEQYF. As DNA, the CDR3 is TGTGCCAGTACCTCAGACACCTACGAGCAGTACTTC.

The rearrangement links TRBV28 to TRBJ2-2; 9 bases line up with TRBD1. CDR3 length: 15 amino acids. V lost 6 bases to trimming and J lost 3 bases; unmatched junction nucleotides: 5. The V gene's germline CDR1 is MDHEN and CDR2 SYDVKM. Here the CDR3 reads CASRRRDRDTGELFF. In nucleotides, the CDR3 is TGTGCCAGCAGACGCCGGGACAGGGACACCGGGGAGCTGTTTTTT.

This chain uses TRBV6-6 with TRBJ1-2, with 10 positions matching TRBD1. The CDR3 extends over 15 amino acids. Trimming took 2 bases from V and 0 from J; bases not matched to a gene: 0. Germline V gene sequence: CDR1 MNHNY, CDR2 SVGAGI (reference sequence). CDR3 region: CASSYGTGANYGYTF. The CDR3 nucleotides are TGTGCCAGCAGTTACGGGACAGGGGCTAACTATGGCTACACCTTC.

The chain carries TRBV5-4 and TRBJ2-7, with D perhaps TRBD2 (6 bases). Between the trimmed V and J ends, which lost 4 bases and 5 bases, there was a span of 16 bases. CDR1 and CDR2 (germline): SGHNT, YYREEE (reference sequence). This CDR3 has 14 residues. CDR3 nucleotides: TGTGCCAGCAGCCCTAGACTAGTTCTCGACGAGCAGTACTTC. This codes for CASSPRLVLDEQYF.

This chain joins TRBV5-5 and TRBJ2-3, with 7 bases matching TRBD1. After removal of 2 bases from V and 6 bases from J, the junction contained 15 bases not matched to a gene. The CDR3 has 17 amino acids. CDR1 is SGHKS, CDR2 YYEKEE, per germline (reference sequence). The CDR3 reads CASSLPSGQARGDTQYF. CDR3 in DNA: TGTGCCAGCAGCTTACCCTCAGGACAGGCTCGAGGGGATACGCAGTATTTT. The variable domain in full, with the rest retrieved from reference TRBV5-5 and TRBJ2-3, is DAGVTQSPTHLIKTRGQQVTLRCSPISGHKSVSWYQQVLGQGPQFIFQYYEKEERGRGNFPDRFSARQFPNYSSELNVNALLLGDSALYLCASSLPSGQARGDTQYFGPGTRLTVL.

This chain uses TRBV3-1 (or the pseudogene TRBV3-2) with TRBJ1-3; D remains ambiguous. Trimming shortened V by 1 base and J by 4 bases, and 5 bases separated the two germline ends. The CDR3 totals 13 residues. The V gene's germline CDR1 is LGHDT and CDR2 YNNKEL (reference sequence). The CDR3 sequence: CASSQGQGNTIYF. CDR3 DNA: TGTGCCAGCAGCCAAGGGCAGGGAAACACCATATATTTT.

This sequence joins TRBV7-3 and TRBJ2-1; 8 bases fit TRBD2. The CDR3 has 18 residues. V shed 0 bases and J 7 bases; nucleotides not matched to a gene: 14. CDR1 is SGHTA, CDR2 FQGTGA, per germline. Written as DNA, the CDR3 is TGTGCCAGCAGCTTAACCGGGACTAGAAGTCGGGTCCCTAATGAGCAGTTCTTC. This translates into CASSLTGTRSRVPNEQFF. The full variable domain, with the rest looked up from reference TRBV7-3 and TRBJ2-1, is GAGVSQTPSNKVTEKGKYVELRCDPISGHTALYWYRQSLGQGPEFLIYFQGTGAADDSGLPNDRFFAVRPEGSVSTLKIQRTERGDSAVYLCASSLTGTRSRVPNEQFFGPGTRLTVL.

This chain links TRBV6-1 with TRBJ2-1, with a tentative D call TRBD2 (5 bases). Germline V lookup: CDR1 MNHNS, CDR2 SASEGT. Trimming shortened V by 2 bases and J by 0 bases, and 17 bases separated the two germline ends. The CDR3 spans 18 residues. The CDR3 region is CASSEWLIAKNSYNEQFF. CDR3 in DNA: TGTGCCAGCAGTGAATGGTTGATAGCGAAAAACTCCTACAATGAGCAGTTCTTC.

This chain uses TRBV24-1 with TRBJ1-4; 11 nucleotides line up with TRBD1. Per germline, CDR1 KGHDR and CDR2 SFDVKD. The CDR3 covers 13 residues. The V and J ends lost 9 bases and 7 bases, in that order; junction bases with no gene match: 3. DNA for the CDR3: TGTGCCACCTCCGGGACAGGGGGTGAAAAACTGTTTTTT. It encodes CATSGTGGEKLFF.

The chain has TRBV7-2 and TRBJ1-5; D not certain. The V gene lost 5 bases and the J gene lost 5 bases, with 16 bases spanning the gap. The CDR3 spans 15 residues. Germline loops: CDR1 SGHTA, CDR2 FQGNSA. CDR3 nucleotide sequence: TGTGCCAGCAGCCCGCTAGGGTCGAGGGATCAGCCCCAGCATTTT. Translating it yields CASSPLGSRDQPQHF.

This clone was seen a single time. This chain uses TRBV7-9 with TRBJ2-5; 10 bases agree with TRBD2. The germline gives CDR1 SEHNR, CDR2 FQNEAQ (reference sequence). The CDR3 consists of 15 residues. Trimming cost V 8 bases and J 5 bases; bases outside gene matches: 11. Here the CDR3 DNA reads TGTGCCAGCGGGCGGGGCAGCGGGGGGGTCGAGACCCAGTACTTC. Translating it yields CASGRGSGGVETQYF.

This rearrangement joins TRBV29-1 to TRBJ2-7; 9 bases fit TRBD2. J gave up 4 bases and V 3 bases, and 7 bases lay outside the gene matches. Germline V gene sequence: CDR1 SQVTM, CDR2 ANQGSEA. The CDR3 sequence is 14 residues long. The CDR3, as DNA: TGCAGCGTTGACTCACTAGCGGGCAATTACGAGCAGTACTTC. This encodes CSVDSLAGNYEQYF.

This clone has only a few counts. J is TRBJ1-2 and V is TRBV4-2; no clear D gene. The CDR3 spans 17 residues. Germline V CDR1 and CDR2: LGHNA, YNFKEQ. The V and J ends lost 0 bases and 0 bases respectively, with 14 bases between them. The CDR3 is CASSQEPLAQPNYGYTF. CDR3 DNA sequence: TGTGCCAGCAGCCAAGAGCCCCTCGCGCAACCTAACTATGGCTACACCTTC.